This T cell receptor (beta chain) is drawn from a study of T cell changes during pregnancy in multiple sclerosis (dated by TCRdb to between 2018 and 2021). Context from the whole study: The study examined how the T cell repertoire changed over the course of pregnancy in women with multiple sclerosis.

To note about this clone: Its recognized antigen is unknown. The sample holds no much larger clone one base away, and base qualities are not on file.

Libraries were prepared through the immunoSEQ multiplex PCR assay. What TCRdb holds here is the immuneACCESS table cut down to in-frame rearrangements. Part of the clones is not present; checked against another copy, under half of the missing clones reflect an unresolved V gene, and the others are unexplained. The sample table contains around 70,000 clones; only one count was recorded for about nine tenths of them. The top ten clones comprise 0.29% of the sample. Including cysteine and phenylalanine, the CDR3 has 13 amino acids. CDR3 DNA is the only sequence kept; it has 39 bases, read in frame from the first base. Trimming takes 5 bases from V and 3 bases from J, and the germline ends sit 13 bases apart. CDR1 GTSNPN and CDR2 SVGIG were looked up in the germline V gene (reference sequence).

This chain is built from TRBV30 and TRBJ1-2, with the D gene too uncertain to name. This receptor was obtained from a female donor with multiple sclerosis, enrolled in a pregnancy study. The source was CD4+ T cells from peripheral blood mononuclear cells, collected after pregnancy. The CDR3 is CAWVLPGHYGYTF. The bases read TGTGCCTGGGTCCTTCCAGGTCACTATGGCTACACCTTC.